These 6 T cell receptor beta chains were all obtained from the same sample, sequenced in a study of blood T cell repertoires in COVID-19. Libraries were prepared by immunoSEQ multiplex PCR; TCRdb keeps only in-frame clonotypes and omits some of them. Of about 170,000 clones listed, 80% to 90% are singletons. Sequenced sample: peripheral blood. The origin of the receptors is a woman of 80 years or more with COVID-19, enrolled during active disease.

The genes are TRBV9 and TRBJ2-3, with no clear D. The V gene lost 0 bases and the J gene lost 2 bases, with 10 bases spanning the gap. The CDR3 length is 15 residues. Germline V gives CDR1 SGDLS, CDR2 YYNGEE. CDR3 nucleotides: TGTGCCAGCAGCGTAGAATGGGCTACCACAGATACGCAGTATTTT. Translation gives CASSVEWATTDTQYF. The full variable domain, with the rest looked up from reference TRBV9 and TRBJ2-3, is DSGVTQTPKHLITATGQRVTLRCSPRSGDLSVYWYQQSLDQGLQFLIQYYNGEERAKGNILERFSAQQFPDLHSELNLSSLELGDSALYFCASSVEWATTDTQYFGPGTRLTVL.

V usage is TRBV20-1 and J usage is TRBJ1-6; maybe TRBD1 (6 bases). The V gene's germline CDR1 is DFQATT and CDR2 SNEGSKA (reference sequence). Trimming took 3 bases from V and 3 from J, leaving 9 bases between them. The CDR3 has 14 residues. The CDR3 nucleotides read TGCAGTGCTAGTGGACAGAGCTATAATTCACCCCTCCACTTT. Its protein product is CSASGQSYNSPLHF.

The V call is TRBV5-6, the J call TRBJ1-6; tentative D call: TRBD1 (6 bases). The CDR3 runs 15 residues. Germline V CDR1 and CDR2: SGHDT, YYEEEE. The V end was cut by 2 bases, the J end by 3 bases, with 9 bases between. The DNA for the CDR3 is TGTGCCAGCAGCTTCCGGGACATCTATAATTCACCCCTCCACTTT. It is translated as CASSFRDIYNSPLHF.

This clone was counted between two and nine times. This sequence joins TRBV21-1 and TRBJ2-7; no check of the table's D call, TRBD2, against the DNA was made. TRBV21-1 is described as a pseudogene. This CDR3 comprises 17 residues. The CDR3 bases are TGTGCCAGCAGCGTAAAGGAACTAGCGGGAGGCCCCTACGAGCAGTACTTC. It yields the protein CASSVKELAGGPYEQYF.

CDR3 amino acids: CASSVGQGLNSPLHF. In DNA form, the CDR3 reads TGTGCCAGCAGCGTAGGACAGGGGTTAAATTCACCCCTCCACTTT. This chain links TRBV9 with TRBJ1-6; 8 nucleotides align to TRBD1. CDR1 is SGDLS and CDR2 is YYNGEE in the germline V gene. The CDR3 extends over 15 amino acids. Unmatched junction bases numbered 3, after V lost 0 bases and J lost 7 bases.

V is TRBV2 and J is TRBJ1-5; D not resolved. Germline V CDR1 and CDR2: SNHLY, FYNNEI. Trimming took off 6 bases at V and 6 bases at J, with 12 bases between the two ends. The CDR3 is made up of 13 amino acids. For the CDR3, the DNA is TGTGCCAGCAGGGCCCACGTAAGTCAGCCCCAGCATTTT. Translated, it gives CASRAHVSQPQHF.